The rows below give T cell receptor beta chains drawn from one sample of a study of monozygotic twins with inflammatory bowel disease. TCRdb reprocessed the 5' RACE reads, with one entry per CDR3 protein and no DNA. The sample totals 150,000 to 200,000 distinct CDR3 sequences; its top ten clones hold approximately 2.5%. The sequenced sample was blood. The source of these receptors is a human donor with ulcerative colitis or Crohn's disease, or a healthy co-twin of an affected twin (not recorded which). The CDR3 runs from the conserved cysteine through the conserved F or W.

TRBV7-8	TRBJ2-7	CASSLQRTPDYEQYF
TRBV5-4	TRBJ2-5	CASSRTDEETQYF
TRBV7-2	TRBJ2-1	CASRRSGSYNEQFF
TRBV29-1	TRBJ2-2	CSVSTAATGELFF
TRBV29-1	TRBJ2-2	CSVEYSGIGTGELCF
TRBV24-1	TRBJ2-5	CATSDWGTGGRETQYF
TRBV5-1	TRBJ2-7	CASSLEGGRVAEQYF
TRBV20-1	TRBJ2-5	CSARDLLAGGFNAETQYF
TRBV7-2	TRBJ2-1	CASSLSYSPLWVYNEQFF
TRBV7-9	TRBJ1-2	CASSLADVNYGYTF
TRBV5-1	TRBJ2-6	CASSLPQEPGANVLTF
TRBV28	TRBJ2-3	CASSSNGGQVSDTQYF
TRBV19	TRBJ1-4	CASSAVLTGEKLFF
TRBV2	TRBJ2-1	CASSEYVGSYNEQFF
TRBV5-1	TRBJ2-1	CASSLVTSGSFTYNEQFF
TRBV5-1	TRBJ1-1	CASSLGMGNTEAFF
TRBV11-2	TRBJ2-5	CASSLGGNLVTQYF
TRBV4-2	TRBJ2-2	CASSQDPYTGELFF
TRBV5-6	TRBJ2-1	CASASSGYSYNEQFF
TRBV20-1	TRBJ2-7	CSARLASVSYEQYF